This T cell receptor beta chain was identified in a study of blood T cell repertoires in COVID-19 (dated by TCRdb to 2020 to 2022). The study in broad terms: Collaborator samples came from the United States, Italy and Spain and covered acute and convalescent phases of COVID-19. The material from the prospective study consisted of cDNA or gDNA derived from T cells, B-cell-depleted T cells, or PBMCs. Subjects who had been exposed to COVID-19, were actively infected with it, or had recovered from it provided the deeply sampled blood TCRbeta repertoires that made up the dataset. The repertoires were released in a freely available public database meant as a resource for research on the immune response to SARS-CoV-2. Samples were obtained from the ongoing ImmuneRACE study (first 160 participants) and from 1,254 subjects provided by 6 global collaborators. A de-identified subject ID, COVID-19 status, age in years and sex were almost always included in the sample metadata. Where HLA class I and class II types were available, the types were taken from metadata supplied by the sample provider, not from assay-based typing. The paper's findings and limits, for the study overall: Clinical and demographic metadata were provided uncurated, with the amount varying by source and participant.

TCRbeta CDR3 regions were amplified from genomic DNA using the immunoSEQ Assay, a bias-controlled multiplex PCR. The authors processed their data as follows. The number of nucleated cells in each sample was estimated by amplification of reference gene primers within the assay. To quantify the absolute abundance of each unique TCRbeta CDR3 rearrangement, sequence reads were collapsed and filtered. For each sample, productive Simpson clonality was calculated as the square root of Simpson's diversity index over productive rearrangements. The table comes from immuneACCESS by way of TCRdb, which keeps in-frame sequences with V and J called. Part of the clones is missing from these tables; in studies checked, under half for an unresolved V gene and the rest for unknown reasons. Clone size and the V and J calls come from that table; the DNA yielded D and trimming. The sample data list more than 350,000 clones, and around 87% of these were observed just once. Together, the top ten hold roughly a tenth of the sample.

About this clone itself: It lacks a known antigen. There are no base qualities to consult, and no much larger clone falls within one base.

Participants in the prospective study were enrolled through a virtual design, were aged roughly 18 to 95 years, and lived in fewer than 30 United States geographic areas. Cohort assignment in the prospective study relied on participant-reported clinical history from a screening survey and a study questionnaire. For ImmuneRACE Cohort 3, a participant was defined as recovered based on two consecutive negative NP/OP PCR tests, clearance by a healthcare professional, or resolution of symptoms. In the prospective study, whole blood, serum and a nasopharyngeal or oropharyngeal swab were collected from each participant by mobile phlebotomists. Prospective study participants could optionally give additional blood draws and questionnaires over a roughly 2-month period. Blood samples from the prospective study were shipped frozen or at room temperature prior to DNA extraction. Taken from the germline V gene (reference sequence), the CDR1 and CDR2 loops are LNHNV and YYDKDF. The CDR3, from cysteine to phenylalanine, totals 15 residues. The retained sequence is limited to the CDR3, 45 bases, with the frame set at the first base. The junction shows trimming of 2 bases on V and 8 bases on J, plus 13 bases between the germline ends.

The chain is made from TRBV15 and TRBJ1-6; perhaps TRBD1 is the D gene, with 6 bases matching. This TCR was recovered from a woman between 45 and 60 years old who had recovered from COVID-19. The sample comprised PBMCs or T cells enriched from blood (not recorded which). The DNA is TGTGCCACCAGCAGATCTACAGGGTCTGATTCACCCCTCCACTTT. The resulting protein is CATSRSTGSDSPLHF. Supplemented by the reference TRBV15 and TRBJ1-6 proteins around the CDR3, the complete variable domain is DAMVIQNPRYQVTQFGKPVTLSCSQTLNHNVMYWYQQKSSQAPKLLFHYYDKDFNNEADTPDNFQSRRPNTSFCFLDIRSPGLGDTAMYLCATSRSTGSDSPLHFGNGTRLTVT.